These 23 T cell receptor beta chains share one sample of origin, sequenced in a study of blood T cell repertoires in COVID-19. Sequencing was performed with immunoSEQ multiplex PCR; in TCRdb, only in-frame clones are kept and a portion is missing. This sample has fewer than 350,000 clones, with 88% found just once. Sequences were obtained from peripheral blood. The receptors were gathered from a man aged 18 to 35 with active or convalescent COVID-19.

The rearrangement links TRBV5-1 to TRBJ1-1; 7 bases are a match to TRBD1. Trimming removed 6 bases from V and 0 bases from J; junction bases left unmatched: 11. From germline, CDR1 is SGHRS and CDR2 YFSETQ. The CDR3 has 16 residues. The CDR3 DNA sequence: TGCGCCAGCAAGGGACAGAAGACCACAATGAACACTGAAGCTTTCTTT. It is translated as CASKGQKTTMNTEAFF.

V usage is TRBV29-1 and J usage is TRBJ1-4; 7 bases match TRBD1. Trimming took 5 bases from V and 7 from J; bases not matched to a gene: 16. The CDR3 runs 16 residues. The germline gives CDR1 SQVTM, CDR2 ANQGSEA. The CDR3 is CSVRLARTGWGEKLFF. The CDR3 DNA follows: TGCAGCGTTCGTTTAGCGCGGACAGGATGGGGTGAAAAACTGTTTTTT. Full variable domain (outside the CDR3, taken from reference TRBV29-1 and TRBJ1-4): SAVISQKPSRDICQRGTSLTIQCQVDSQVTMMFWYRQQPGQSLTLIATANQGSEATYESGFVIDKFPISRPNLTFSTLTVSNMSPEDSSIYLCSVRLARTGWGEKLFFGSGTQLSVL.

In nucleotides, the CDR3 is TGTGCCACCCAGAGGGGGGGGGCTGGAAACACCATATATTTT. Its translation: CATQRGGAGNTIYF. The V call is TRBV10-3, the J call TRBJ1-3; weak D call: TRBD1 (6 bases). V lost 10 bases and J lost 2, with 15 bases in between. Germline loops: CDR1 ENHRY, CDR2 SYGVKD. This CDR3 has 14 amino acids.

The rearrangement uses TRBV14 and TRBJ1-1; no reliable D call. Germline CDR1 SGHDN, CDR2 FVKESK. Trimming pared 1 base from V and 3 bases from J, leaving 15 bases between. CDR3 size: 16 residues. CDR3 in DNA: TGTGCCAGCAGCCAAGCGGGGTGGGTAGGAGACACTGAAGCTTTCTTT. Residues: CASSQAGWVGDTEAFF.

This chain uses TRBV19 with TRBJ2-6; 7 nucleotides align to TRBD2. V dropped 7 bases and J dropped 1; count of bases not matched to a gene: 7. This CDR3 is built from 16 residues. Germline V CDR1 and CDR2: LNHDA, SQIVND (reference sequence). DNA for the CDR3: TGTGCCAGTACCGTATGGGGGGGTTCTGGGGCCAACGTCCTGACTTTC. Translated, it gives CASTVWGGSGANVLTF.

The table lists this clone with a few counts. This chain uses TRBV11-2 with TRBJ1-3; D uncertain. The V end lost 7 bases, the J end lost 4 bases, and 8 bases lay between the germline ends. The germline V gene has CDR1 SGHAT and CDR2 FQNNGV. The CDR3 sequence is 12 residues long. The CDR3 region is CASNQIGNTIYF. The CDR3 bases are TGTGCCAGCAACCAGATCGGAAACACCATATATTTT.

This clone was detected once. The CDR3 is CASSETGMNTEAFF. CDR3 bases: TGTGCCAGCAGTGAAACCGGGATGAACACTGAAGCTTTCTTT. This chain links TRBV25-1 with TRBJ1-1; D is unresolved. Trimming removed 2 bases at V and 0 bases at J, with 7 bases between. CDR1 MGHDK and CDR2 SYGVNS come from the germline V gene. This CDR3 is 14 amino acids long.

This chain joins TRBV6-6 and TRBJ2-7; 9 bases match TRBD1. V lost 7 bases, J lost 4 bases, and 2 bases stayed unmatched. The CDR3 totals 12 residues. The germline CDR1 and CDR2 sequences are MNHNY and SVGAGI (reference sequence). The CDR3 region has the DNA TGTGCCAGCAAGACAGGGGGTTACGAGCAGTACTTC. Its protein is CASKTGGYEQYF.

The chain recombines TRBV7-2 with TRBJ2-3; TRBD2 matches 8 bases. CDR3 length: 15 amino acids. J gave up 2 bases and V 4 bases, and 5 bases lay outside the gene matches. Germline CDR1 is SGHTA and CDR2 is FQGNSA. This CDR3 is CASSSRGGYTDTQYF. For the CDR3, the DNA is TGTGCCAGCAGCTCCCGCGGGGGGTACACAGATACGCAGTATTTT.

With regard to this clone: This CDR3 is also generated by other DNA sequences in the sample. The chain recombines TRBV29-1 with TRBJ1-5; TRBD1 matches 7 bases. The junction had 1 base not matched to a gene; V was cut back by 4 bases and J by 1 base. The germline gives CDR1 SQVTM, CDR2 ANQGSEA. This CDR3 has 13 amino acids. CDR3 in amino acids: CSVATGSNQPQHF. In nucleotides, the CDR3 is TGCAGCGTTGCGACAGGGAGCAATCAGCCCCAGCATTTT.

The J gene is TRBJ1-2, the V gene TRBV9, with 12 bases lining up with TRBD1. V trimming: 3 bases; J trimming: 7 bases; junction bases outside the gene matches: 22. In germline, CDR1 is SGDLS, CDR2 YYNGEE. The CDR3 extends over 20 amino acids. CDR3 in amino acids: CASSADPDPGVGTGGGGYTF. The CDR3 nucleotides read TGTGCCAGCAGCGCCGATCCCGACCCTGGGGTGGGGACAGGGGGCGGTGGCTACACCTTC.

The rearrangement links TRBV5-1 to TRBJ2-7; D may be TRBD1 (6 bases). The CDR3 has 15 amino acids. The germline gives CDR1 SGHRS, CDR2 YFSETQ. The germline V and J ends were trimmed by 2 bases and 2 bases, with 14 bases remaining between them. The CDR3 sequence: CASSLARGFPYEQYF. The CDR3 DNA reads TGCGCCAGCAGCTTAGCCAGGGGTTTTCCCTACGAGCAGTACTTC. The complete variable domain, with remaining parts taken from reference TRBV5-1 and TRBJ2-7, reads KAGVTQTPRYLIKTRGQQVTLSCSPISGHRSVSWYQQTPGQGLQFLFEYFSETQRNKGNFPGRFSGRQFSNSRSEMNVSTLELGDSALYLCASSLARGFPYEQYFGPGTRLTVT.

The table lists this clone with a count of one. The chain is built from TRBV6-2 or TRBV6-3 and TRBJ1-2; a possible D gene is TRBD1 (6 bases). This CDR3 is built from 16 residues. Trimming cost V 2 bases and J 5 bases, with 18 bases left between them. Germline assignment: CDR1 MNHEY and CDR2 SVGEGT. CDR3 nucleotides: TGTGCCAGCAGTTACGAGCCCACAGGGATTGGGTATGGCTACACCTTC. This codes for CASSYEPTGIGYGYTF.

V gene TRBV29-1 combines with J gene TRBJ2-3; weak D call: TRBD1 (6 bases). Per the germline V gene, CDR1 is SQVTM and CDR2 is ANQGSEA. The CDR3 consists of 13 residues. The ends were cut back, 6 bases at V and 1 base at J, with 11 bases in the middle. CDR3 in amino acids: CSVATGRTDTQYF. The CDR3 nucleotides are TGCAGCGTCGCGACAGGCCGCACAGATACGCAGTATTTT.

V usage is TRBV29-1 and J usage is TRBJ1-1; TRBD1 is a possible D gene (5 bases). The ends were cut back, 6 bases at V and 4 bases at J, with 6 bases in the middle. Looked up from germline, CDR1 is SQVTM and CDR2 is ANQGSEA. This CDR3 has 10 amino acids. The CDR3 coding sequence is TGCAGCGTGCAGGGCACTGAAGCTTTCTTT. This translates into CSVQGTEAFF.

The table lists this clone with a count of one. The sample carries other DNA sequences with the same CDR3. The rearrangement uses TRBV3-1 (or the pseudogene TRBV3-2) and TRBJ1-6, with D tentatively TRBD1 (6 bases). The V end was cut by 2 bases, the J end by 10 bases, with 6 bases between. This CDR3 spans 12 amino acids. The germline V gene encodes CDR1 LGHDT and CDR2 YNNKEL (reference sequence). The DNA for the CDR3 is TGTGCCAGCAGCCAAAGGGGGTCACCCCTCCACTTT. It codes for CASSQRGSPLHF.

The chain is built from TRBV7-9 and TRBJ1-1; TRBD1 might be the D (6 bases). This CDR3 has 16 amino acids. V shed 5 bases and J shed 0 bases, with 16 bases lying between them. Germline lookup yields CDR1 SEHNR and CDR2 FQNEAQ (reference sequence). The CDR3 protein is CASSQLGGAVNTEAFF. The CDR3 DNA reads TGTGCCAGCAGCCAACTAGGGGGGGCGGTGAACACTGAAGCTTTCTTT.

J is TRBJ1-3 and V is TRBV13; a weak D match, TRBD1 (5 bases). Trimming took 0 bases from V and 2 from J, leaving 11 bases between them. CDR3 length: 16 residues. Germline CDR1 reads PRHDT; CDR2 reads FYEKMQ (reference sequence). For the CDR3, the DNA is TGTGCCAGCAGCTTAGGCATGGGAGGGGCTGGAAACACCATATATTTT. As protein: CASSLGMGGAGNTIYF. The full variable domain, its missing parts supplied by reference TRBV13 and TRBJ1-3, is AAGVIQSPRHLIKEKRETATLKCYPIPRHDTVYWYQQGPGQDPQFLISFYEKMQSDKGSIPDRFSAQQFSDYHSELNMSSLELGDSALYFCASSLGMGGAGNTIYFGEGSWLTVV.

Notes on this clone: One end of the junction fails to match germline, which may point to a read error. This rearrangement joins TRBV7-3 to TRBJ2-7; 7 nucleotides match TRBD2. The CDR3 runs 12 residues. Germline assignment: CDR1 SGHTA and CDR2 FQGTGA. As DNA, the CDR3 is TGTGCCAGCAGCCCCTGGGGGGGGGACCTTCACTTC. Translation gives CASSPWGGDLHF.

The V call is TRBV2, the J call TRBJ2-2; 8 bases are shared with TRBD1. From germline, CDR1 is SNHLY and CDR2 FYNNEI. There are 17 residues in the CDR3. Trimming took 2 bases from V and 4 from J; bases not matched to a gene: 9. The CDR3 sequence is CASSETLTGAGTGELFF. The CDR3 nucleotides read TGTGCCAGCAGTGAAACTTTGACAGGGGCCGGCACCGGGGAGCTGTTTTTT.

V gene TRBV2 combines with J gene TRBJ1-2; the match to TRBD1 covers 7 bases. CDR3 size: 12 residues. The germline gives CDR1 SNHLY, CDR2 FYNNEI. V was clipped by 8 bases and J by 5 bases; unmatched bases: 5. The CDR3 region has the DNA TGTGCCAGCGAGACAGGGATATATGGCTACACCTTC. It codes for CASETGIYGYTF.

J is TRBJ1-1 and V is TRBV10-1; a weak D match, TRBD1 (5 bases). Trimming cost V 6 bases and J 6 bases, with 20 bases left between them. Looked up from germline, CDR1 is WNHNN and CDR2 is SYGVQD (reference sequence). The CDR3 covers 15 residues. The CDR3: CASSPSGTERAEAFF. The CDR3 DNA sequence: TGCGCCAGCAGCCCGTCCGGGACCGAGCGGGCTGAAGCTTTCTTT.

This clone was recorded at least ten times. The gene calls are TRBV6-1 and TRBJ2-7; a weak D match, TRBD1 (6 bases). CDR3 size: 15 residues. V was shortened by 1 base and J by 0 bases, with 10 bases between the two germline ends. Germline CDR1 and CDR2: MNHNS and SASEGT. Here the CDR3 DNA reads TGTGCCAGCAGTGAAGATGTGGGGGCCTCCTACGAGCAGTACTTC. It encodes CASSEDVGASYEQYF.